The 10 T cell receptor beta chains reported below all come from one sample, sequenced in a study of CD8 T cells in Susac syndrome. An amount of RNA that ranged from roughly 0.45 to 1 ug was reverse transcribed with random hexamers. TCRdb redid the calling of the immunoSEQ multiplex PCR reads with MiXCR, one entry per CDR3 protein. The sample holds roughly 180,000 distinct CDR3 sequences, 90% to 95% seen once. Sequenced sample: CD4+ T cells from PBMCs. All receptors derive from a human donor in good health.

The CDR3 loop reads CASSQPKTGGTKQFF. The CDR3 nucleotides read TGTGCCAGCAGCCAACCGAAAACGGGGGGAACTAAGCAGTTCTTC. V gene TRBV3-1 combines with J gene TRBJ2-1; 7 bases agree with TRBD2. Germline CDR1 is LGHDT and CDR2 is YNNKEL (reference sequence). The CDR3 is 15 residues long. V dropped 2 bases and J dropped 11; count of bases not matched to a gene: 12.

This chain connects TRBV4-3 to TRBJ1-6; 7 bases match TRBD1. The germline CDR1 and CDR2 sequences are LGHNA and YSLEER. V lost 2 bases and J lost 8; bases outside the gene matches: 9. The CDR3 runs 16 residues. The CDR3 bases are TGCGCCAGCAGCCAAACGGGACAGCACTCTGATTCACCCCTCCACTTT. It encodes CASSQTGQHSDSPLHF.

J is TRBJ2-7 and V is TRBV5-1; D gene unclear. The germline V gene encodes CDR1 SGHRS and CDR2 YFSETQ. Trimming stripped 0 bases from V and 3 bases from J, with 7 bases between. The CDR3 is made up of 13 amino acids. The DNA for the CDR3 is TGCGCCAGCAGCTTGGGGTCACGCTACGAGCAGTACTTC. This encodes CASSLGSRYEQYF.

The chain carries TRBV7-9 and TRBJ1-1; no firm D call. Germline loops: CDR1 SEHNR, CDR2 FQNEAQ (reference sequence). The CDR3 length is 13 residues. Trimming removed 1 base at V and 1 base at J, with 4 bases between. The CDR3 DNA reads TGTGCCAGCAGCTTAGGGACGAACACTGAAGCTTTCTTT. Protein: CASSLGTNTEAFF.

The count of this clonotype is one. A read error may account for a junction end that differs from germline. The chain has TRBV9 and TRBJ1-1; TRBD1 might be the D (5 bases). This CDR3 has 15 amino acids. Germline loops: CDR1 SGDLS, CDR2 YYNGEE. In DNA form, the CDR3 reads TGTGCCAGCAGCGAAGGGGTTGGCTCGAACCCTGAAGCTTTCTTT. This gives the protein CASSEGVGSNPEAFF.

This rearrangement joins TRBV5-6 to TRBJ2-1; D perhaps matches TRBD2 (5 bases). The CDR3 covers 14 residues. V was shortened by 2 bases and J by 4 bases, with 10 bases between the two germline ends. Germline V gives CDR1 SGHDT, CDR2 YYEEEE. In DNA, the CDR3 is TGTGCCAGCAGCTTAATCCGGGGATACAATGAGCAGTTCTTC. Protein sequence: CASSLIRGYNEQFF.

The chain has TRBV7-9 and TRBJ2-1; D gene uncertain. Trimming removed 4 bases at V and 3 bases at J, with 16 bases between. The CDR3 length is 16 residues. Germline-derived CDR1 and CDR2 are SEHNR and FQNEAQ (reference sequence). In DNA form, the CDR3 reads TGTGCCAGCAGCTCCACTGTAGGGCCGAACTACAATGAGCAGTTCTTC. Amino acids: CASSSTVGPNYNEQFF.

V usage is TRBV7-8 and J usage is TRBJ2-3; D gene ambiguous. The V end lost 3 bases, the J end lost 6 bases, and 7 bases lay between the germline ends. This CDR3 is 12 amino acids long. Germline V CDR1 and CDR2: SGHVS, FQNEAQ. CDR3: CASSLLRDTQYF. The CDR3, as DNA: TGTGCCAGCAGCTTGTTGCGGGATACGCAGTATTTT.

For the CDR3, the DNA is TGTGCCAGTAGTCTTCGGACAGGGGGATTGTTTTTT. This translates into CASSLRTGGLFF. The chain joins TRBV19 to TRBJ2-2; TRBD1 matches 10 bases. The germline V gene has CDR1 LNHDA and CDR2 SQIVND (reference sequence). Trimming at V came to 5 bases and at J to 15 bases, leaving 6 bases not matched to a gene. The CDR3 sequence is 12 residues long. The complete variable domain, with remaining parts taken from reference TRBV19 and TRBJ2-2, reads DGGITQSPKYLFRKEGQNVTLSCEQNLNHDAMYWYRQDPGQGLRLIYYSQIVNDFQKGDIAEGYSVSREKKESFPLTVTSAQKNPTAFYLCASSLRTGGLFFGEGSRLTVL.

This chain joins TRBV6-2 or TRBV6-3 and TRBJ2-1; 9 nucleotides agree with TRBD2. There are 15 residues in the CDR3. Germline values: CDR1 MNHEY, CDR2 SVGEGT. V lost 2 bases to trimming and J lost 7 bases; unmatched junction nucleotides: 6. CDR3 sequence: CASSYVAGVLNEQFF. CDR3 nucleotide sequence: TGTGCCAGCAGTTACGTAGCGGGGGTGTTGAATGAGCAGTTCTTC.